The rows below give T cell receptor beta chains drawn from one sample of a study of T cell responses to AZD1222 COVID-19 vaccine. The repertoire was sequenced with immunoSEQ multiplex PCR; TCRdb's copy has only in-frame clones and lacks some. The sample yields 120,000 to 150,000 clones, less than 95% seen once. The material was peripheral blood, obtained 28 days after the second dose of the MenACWY control vaccine. The receptor source for this set is an adult who received the MenACWY meningococcal vaccine as a control. Each CDR3 is given with its conserved first and last residue. The order of the fields is D gene, V gene, clone size, J gene, CDR3 protein, CDR3 DNA. D genes are given only for firm matches. The size entry is marked missing in some rows and otherwise reads once, few, many or a size class.

>.|TRBV30|.|TRBJ1-2
CAWSVRGGDYGYTF
TGTGCCTGGAGTGTACGTGGGGGTGACTATGGCTACACCTTC
>.|TRBV19|.|TRBJ1-6
CASSIGSGGAFGSPLHF
TGTGCCAGTAGTATTGGGTCAGGAGGGGCGTTTGGTTCACCCCTCCACTTT
>.|TRBV5-1|once|TRBJ2-7
CASSSTVGAYEQYF
TGCGCCAGCAGCTCAACGGTCGGAGCCTACGAGCAGTACTTC
>.|TRBV21-1|.|TRBJ2-5
CASSKARDRGWGQETQYF
TGTGCCAGCAGCAAAGCGCGCGACAGGGGGTGGGGCCAAGAGACCCAGTACTTC
>.|TRBV11-2|.|TRBJ2-1
CASSLGTRGNEQFF
TGTGCCAGCAGCTTAGGGACAAGGGGCAATGAGCAGTTCTTC
>TRBD1|TRBV5-1|.|TRBJ1-2
CASSFREGANGYTF
TGCGCCAGCAGCTTCCGTGAGGGGGCGAATGGCTACACCTTC
>TRBD2|TRBV28|.|TRBJ2-7
CASSSPLRAGAGEQYF
TGTGCCAGCAGTTCCCCCCTCCGGGCGGGAGCGGGGGAGCAGTACTTC
>TRBD1|TRBV4-3|.|TRBJ2-5
CASSQHRGTQETQYF
TGCGCCAGCAGCCAACACAGGGGGACCCAAGAGACCCAGTACTTC
>TRBD1|TRBV19|.|TRBJ1-4
CASSMGQGPEKLFF
TGTGCCAGTAGTATGGGACAGGGACCTGAAAAACTGTTTTTT
>.|TRBV6-1|.|TRBJ2-4
CASSEALRAKNIQYF
TGTGCCAGCAGTGAAGCGTTACGAGCCAAAAACATTCAGTACTTC
>.|TRBV2|.|TRBJ1-5
CASTEGGNGQPQHF
TGTGCCAGCACGGAGGGGGGGAACGGGCAGCCCCAGCATTTT
>TRBD1|TRBV7-3|.|TRBJ2-5
CASSLMGQGQETQYF
TGTGCCAGCAGCTTAATGGGACAGGGGCAAGAGACCCAGTACTTC
>.|TRBV15|.|TRBJ2-3
CATSSHTDTQYF
TGTGCCACCAGCAGCCACACAGATACGCAGTATTTT
>.|TRBV9|.|TRBJ2-1
CASSVGSRGLATNEQFF
TGTGCCAGCAGCGTCGGCTCTCGGGGCCTCGCGACGAATGAGCAGTTCTTC
>TRBD2|TRBV18|.|TRBJ2-2
CASSPGAGVSTGELFF
TGTGCCAGCTCACCAGGAGCGGGAGTGTCCACCGGGGAGCTGTTTTTT
>TRBD1|TRBV27|once|TRBJ1-6
CASSRGQGEASPLHF
TGTGCCAGCAGTCGCGGACAGGGGGAAGCTTCACCCCTCCACTTT
>.|TRBV19|medium-sized|TRBJ1-4
CASSLRTVATNEKLFF
TGTGCCAGTAGTCTGCGGACGGTTGCAACTAATGAAAAACTGTTTTTT
>.|TRBV5-6|.|TRBJ2-6
CASAPGSGANVLTF
TGTGCCAGCGCCCCGGGGTCTGGGGCCAACGTCCTGACTTTC
>TRBD2|TRBV19|.|TRBJ2-1
CASSIVMASGRGQFF
TGTGCCAGTAGTATTGTTATGGCTAGCGGGAGGGGGCAGTTCTTC
>TRBD1|TRBV4-3|.|TRBJ2-2
CASSRKDRAMNTGELFF
TGCGCCAGCAGTCGTAAAGACAGGGCGATGAACACCGGGGAGCTGTTTTTT
>.|TRBV30|.|TRBJ1-5
CAWSVEGDQPQHF
TGTGCCTGGAGTGTAGAGGGGGATCAGCCCCAGCATTTT
>.|TRBV2|.|TRBJ2-3
CASSEAVITSTDTQYF
TGTGCCAGCAGTGAAGCAGTGATAACTAGCACAGATACGCAGTATTTT
>.|TRBV6-6|.|TRBJ2-1
CASSIQDYNEQFF
TGTGCCAGCAGTATACAGGACTACAATGAGCAGTTCTTC